The text below deals with one T cell receptor beta chain. This sample stems from a study of cytomegalovirus exposure and HLA in healthy donors. This PCR relied on a set of 60 Vbeta primers and 13 Jbeta primers. Some clones are missing from TCRdb's copy, which holds only in-frame ones; the method was immunoSEQ multiplex PCR. The table lists approximately 97,000 clones, 83% of them singletons. The ends lost 7 bases at V and 5 bases at J; junction bases unmatched: 7. Germline V gene sequence: CDR1 SGHTA, CDR2 FQGNSA. This CDR3 has 14 residues. V usage is TRBV7-2 and J usage is TRBJ2-5; 10 bases are shared with TRBD2. The sample comprised PBMCs. The origin of this receptor is a man in his forties or fifties in good health and CMV-seronegative. The CDR3 DNA follows: TGTGCCAGCACCAGCGGGGGGGTGGATGAGACCCAGTACTTC. This gives the protein CASTSGGVDETQYF.